A selection of T cell receptor beta chains follows, all from one sample in a study of blood T cell repertoires in COVID-19. The method was immunoSEQ multiplex PCR; TCRdb's version includes in-frame clones alone and lacks a portion of them. This sample has under 200,000 clones, with roughly 90% found just once. Sample: peripheral blood. These TCRs come from a man aged 50-59 years with acute or convalescent COVID-19. The CDR3 runs from the conserved cysteine through the conserved F or W. D genes are given only for firm matches. Clone size is not always given. Where it is, it says once, few, many or a class for expanded clones.

clone_size,v_call,j_call,d_call,cdr3_nt,cdr3_aa
-,TRBV27,TRBJ1-2,-,TGTGCCAGCAGTTTATCGATAAGCCAGGGCGCTTTCTATGGCTACACCTTC,CASSLSISQGAFYGYTF
-,TRBV3-1/TRBV3-2,TRBJ1-5,-,TGTGCCAGCAGCCAAGTTTCTGGCAATCAGCCCCAGCATTTT,CASSQVSGNQPQHF
-,TRBV18,TRBJ1-6,-,TGTGCCAGCTCACCACTGGAGGGCGGGAGATCACCCCTCCACTTT,CASSPLEGGRSPLHF
few,TRBV7-9,TRBJ2-3,TRBD2,TGTGCCAGCAGCCCGGGACTAGCGGGTGCAGATACGCAGTATTTT,CASSPGLAGADTQYF
-,TRBV7-9,TRBJ1-4,-,TGTGCCAGCAGCTTAGATGTAGGGAGTAAACTGTTTTTT,CASSLDVGSKLFF
-,TRBV25-1,TRBJ2-2,-,TGTGCCAGCAGTTGGGCGGGGACCGGGGAGCTGTTTTTT,CASSWAGTGELFF
-,TRBV7-9,TRBJ2-2,-,TGTGCCAGCAGTTTAGCGGAGACGAACACCGGGGAGCTGTTTTTT,CASSLAETNTGELFF
-,TRBV5-1,TRBJ1-1,TRBD1,TGCGCCAGCAGCCTCCGGGACAGGGGGCCTGTGAACACTGAAGCTTTCTTT,CASSLRDRGPVNTEAFF
-,TRBV19,TRBJ1-4,-,TGTGCCAGTAGATCGGGGAGGTTGGGGAACTCTAATGAAAAACTGTTTTTT,CASRSGRLGNSNEKLFF
-,TRBV20-1,TRBJ2-1,-,TGCAGTGCTAGGACTTACAATGAGCAGTTCTTC,CSARTYNEQFF
-,TRBV15,TRBJ2-1,TRBD1,TGTGCCACCAGCAGATTGGACAGGTACAATGAGCAGTTCTTC,CATSRLDRYNEQFF
-,TRBV5-4,TRBJ1-1,-,TGTGCCAGCAGCAGGAAGGACAGATCGAACACTGAAGCTTTCTTT,CASSRKDRSNTEAFF
-,TRBV7-8,TRBJ2-4,-,TGTGCCAGCAGCTTATGGGGAGACAGGTTTGAGGCGACCCGAGCCAAAAACATTCAGTACTTC,CASSLWGDRFEATRAKNIQYF
-,TRBV23-1,TRBJ2-4,-,TGCGCCAGCAGTCAATCGACGACCCAGGGGGCCAAAAACATTCAGTACTTC,CASSQSTTQGAKNIQYF
-,TRBV7-2,TRBJ1-1,-,TGTGCCAGCAGCTTGGCAGGGAACACTGAAGCTTTCTTT,CASSLAGNTEAFF
-,TRBV6-6,TRBJ1-5,-,TGTGCCAGCAGTTACATGGGCCCAAATCAGCCCCAGCATTTT,CASSYMGPNQPQHF
once,TRBV4-1,TRBJ1-4,TRBD1,TGCGCCAGCAGCCCCAGGACAGGATGGGGTGAAAAACTGTTTTTT,CASSPRTGWGEKLFF
-,TRBV9,TRBJ2-7,-,TGTGCCAGCAGCGTAGGGGCCGGAAATGGCGAGCAGTACTTC,CASSVGAGNGEQYF
-,TRBV28,TRBJ1-5,-,TGTGCCAGCAGTCCTCCCGAGAGACAGAATCAGCCCCAGCATTTT,CASSPPERQNQPQHF
-,TRBV6-1,TRBJ1-4,-,TGTGCCAGCAGTGAAAACATACAAGTAAAACTGTTTTTT,CASSENIQVKLFF
-,TRBV9,TRBJ2-3,-,TGTGCCAGCAGCCCCGCCGTGGGCGGGACAGATACGCAGTATTTT,CASSPAVGGTDTQYF
-,TRBV28,TRBJ2-1,-,TGTGCCAGCAGTTTACGGACAGAGCAGTTCTTC,CASSLRTEQFF
-,TRBV20-1,TRBJ2-7,-,TGCAGTGCTAGTCGGGAAACCAACGAGCAGTACTTC,CSASRETNEQYF
-,TRBV2,TRBJ1-1,TRBD1,TGTGCCAGCAGTAAAGGAAACAGGGGGAACACTGAAGCTTTCTTT,CASSKGNRGNTEAFF
-,TRBV24-1,TRBJ1-5,-,TGTGCCACCAGTGATTCTCGCCAGGGAGGATCTCAGCCCCAGCATTTT,CATSDSRQGGSQPQHF
-,TRBV25-1,TRBJ1-2,TRBD1,TGTGCCAGCAGTACAGGGGCGTCTAACTATGGCTACACCTTC,CASSTGASNYGYTF
-,TRBV3-1/TRBV3-2,TRBJ1-1,-,TGTGCCAGCAGCCCCCAAGAGGGGCGGGGGGAAGCTTTCTTT,CASSPQEGRGEAFF
-,TRBV20-1,TRBJ2-7,-,TGCAGTGCCTCCAGCTACGAGCAGTACTTC,CSASSYEQYF
-,TRBV4-1,TRBJ1-4,TRBD1,TGCGCCAGCAGCCAAGGACGGACAGGGCTGAATGAAAAACTGTTTTTT,CASSQGRTGLNEKLFF
once,TRBV2,TRBJ1-2,TRBD1,TGTGCCAGCAGAGGGACAGGGGGAAATGGCTACACCTTC,CASRGTGGNGYTF
-,TRBV30,TRBJ1-6,TRBD1,TGTGCCTGGGATCCGGGACAGGGGTTCTCCTATAATTCACCCCTCCACTTT,CAWDPGQGFSYNSPLHF